This T cell receptor (beta chain) was captured by sequencing in a study of blood T cell repertoires in COVID-19. Whole-study context: Some COVID-19 samples were acute and others convalescent; all came from the United States, Italy and Spain. PBMCs, B-cell-depleted T cells, or T cells were the source of the cDNA or gDNA that made up the material.

Methods used by the authors: Nucleated cell counts were estimated from reference gene primer amplification. Using immunoSEQ multiplex PCR, the repertoire was profiled, and TCRdb retains in-frame clones only, with some absent. That table is the source of V, J and clone size, and D and trimming were worked out from the DNA. The table has around 310,000 clones, nearly 90% seen once. Per the germline V gene, CDR1 is SQVTM and CDR2 is ANQGSEA. Trimming took 3 bases from V and 5 from J, leaving 10 bases between them. This CDR3 is built from 13 residues. Followed longitudinally, the Seattle patients had been enrolled during active infection.

What was sequenced was peripheral blood. This rearrangement joins TRBV29-1 to TRBJ1-4; D remains unclear. The clonotype was recovered from a woman in her 40s with COVID-19, enrolled during active disease. The CDR3 nucleotides are TGCAGCGTTGAGGCTCCGGGGAATGAAAAACTGTTTTTT. This sequence encodes CSVEAPGNEKLFF.